A selection of T cell receptor beta chains follows, all from one sample in a study of blood T cell repertoires in COVID-19. TCRdb keeps only in-frame clones here, not all; method: immunoSEQ multiplex PCR. Among about 250,000 clones, 88% were seen once, and the ten largest hold more than 1.2%. The sequenced sample was peripheral blood. Receptor source: an elderly man with acute or convalescent COVID-19. CDR3s leave out the opening cysteine and the closing phenylalanine or tryptophan.

V gene: TRBV6-2/TRBV6-3
J gene: TRBJ1-1
CDR3 protein: ASSTGGAVNTEAF

V gene: TRBV9
J gene: TRBJ2-3
CDR3 protein: ASSVSFTDTQY

V gene: TRBV19
J gene: TRBJ2-7
CDR3 protein: ASSEAPLTGNSYEQY

V gene: TRBV5-6
J gene: TRBJ2-7
CDR3 protein: ASSPTPLVYEQY

V gene: TRBV19
J gene: TRBJ2-5
CDR3 protein: AAGTGVLEETQY

V gene: TRBV20-1
J gene: TRBJ2-3
CDR3 protein: SGLGDTQY

V gene: TRBV4-3
J gene: TRBJ2-1
CDR3 protein: ASSQDWTSGSGTYNEQF

V gene: TRBV6-5
J gene: TRBJ2-2
CDR3 protein: ASRQGARTGELF

V gene: TRBV28
J gene: TRBJ1-2
CDR3 protein: ANRRMGAPYGYT

V gene: TRBV7-9
J gene: TRBJ2-2
CDR3 protein: ASSLVRGANTGELF

V gene: TRBV27
J gene: TRBJ2-5
CDR3 protein: ASSLIRGGIETQY

V gene: TRBV18
J gene: TRBJ1-2
CDR3 protein: ASSSGTGVRGYT

V gene: TRBV9
J gene: TRBJ2-1
CDR3 protein: ASSVGSLAGGNEQF

V gene: TRBV28
J gene: TRBJ1-2
CDR3 protein: ASSRQTWGYT

V gene: TRBV10-3
J gene: TRBJ1-5
CDR3 protein: AISGGTGNQPQH

V gene: TRBV14
J gene: TRBJ1-1
CDR3 protein: ASSQGQGASDTEAF

V gene: TRBV5-1
J gene: TRBJ2-7
CDR3 protein: ASSTFPGQISYEQY

V gene: TRBV5-1
J gene: TRBJ2-7
CDR3 protein: ASSLSSGSSYEQY

V gene: TRBV28
J gene: TRBJ1-2
CDR3 protein: ASSSYGYT

V gene: TRBV12-5
J gene: TRBJ2-1
CDR3 protein: ASGLDRANEQF